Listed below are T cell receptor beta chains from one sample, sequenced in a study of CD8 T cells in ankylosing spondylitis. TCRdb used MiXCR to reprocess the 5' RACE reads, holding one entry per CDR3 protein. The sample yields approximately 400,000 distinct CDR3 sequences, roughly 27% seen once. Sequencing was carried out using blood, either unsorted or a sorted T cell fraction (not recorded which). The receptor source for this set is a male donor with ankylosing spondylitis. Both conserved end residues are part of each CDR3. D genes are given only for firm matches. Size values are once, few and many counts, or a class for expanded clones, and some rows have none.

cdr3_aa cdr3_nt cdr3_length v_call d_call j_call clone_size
CASSAPREGTNTGELFF TGTGCCAGCAGTGCTCCCAGGGAGGGCACAAACACCGGGGAGCTGTTTTTT 17 TRBV2 TRBD2 TRBJ2-2 -
CASSQVPPRQGGGNEQFF TGTGCCAGCAGCCAGGTCCCCCCACGACAGGGCGGAGGGAATGAGCAGTTCTTC 18 TRBV3-1 - TRBJ2-1 once
CASSRMRTGGDEQFF TGTGCCAGCAGCCGCATGAGGACAGGGGGTGATGAGCAGTTCTTC 15 TRBV7-2 TRBD1 TRBJ2-1 -
CASSLGTGEGNTIYF TGTGCCAGCAGCTTGGGGACAGGGGAAGGAAACACCATATATTTT 15 TRBV7-9 TRBD1 TRBJ1-3 -
CASRDDLASDTDTQYF TGTGCCAGCAGAGACGATCTAGCGTCCGACACAGATACGCAGTATTTT 16 TRBV5-4 - TRBJ2-3 -
CASSFGASGFRETQYF TGTGCCAGCAGCTTTGGCGCTAGCGGGTTCAGAGAGACCCAGTACTTC 16 TRBV11-2 TRBD2 TRBJ2-5 -
CSAVKDTAGTEAFF TGCAGTGCCGTGAAGGACACGGCAGGGACTGAAGCTTTCTTT 14 TRBV20-1 - TRBJ1-1 -
CASSFWGAYNEQFF TGTGCCAGCAGTTTTTGGGGGGCCTACAATGAGCAGTTCTTC 14 TRBV27 - TRBJ2-1 -
CSVSPGVGETQYF TGCAGCGTCTCCCCCGGGGTTGGAGAGACCCAGTACTTC 13 TRBV29-1 - TRBJ2-5 -
CASSNKRREGNMNTEAFF TGTGCCAGCAGCAACAAGAGAAGGGAGGGAAACATGAACACTGAAGCTTTCTTT 18 TRBV12-3/TRBV12-4 - TRBJ1-1 few
CSARGDRIQETQYF TGCAGTGCTAGAGGAGACAGGATTCAAGAGACCCAGTACTTC 14 TRBV20-1 - TRBJ2-5 few
CASRRDRKGDEQFF TGTGCCAGCAGGCGGGACAGGAAGGGCGATGAGCAGTTCTTC 14 TRBV6-1 TRBD1 TRBJ2-1 -
CASSLDGDSTDTQYF TGTGCCAGCAGCTTAGACGGGGATAGCACAGATACGCAGTATTTT 15 TRBV11-2 - TRBJ2-3 -
CASSTRQSANTGELFF TGTGCCAGCAGCACAAGACAGTCAGCGAACACCGGGGAGCTGTTTTTT 16 TRBV12-3/TRBV12-4 - TRBJ2-2 -